This entry describes one TCR beta chain. Its specificity is unknown. Produced via immunoSEQ multiplex PCR; TCRdb's table is partial and in-frame only. The sample includes approximately 60,000 clones, 84% of them seen just once. V lost 4 bases to trimming and J lost 2 bases; unmatched junction nucleotides: 5. The CDR3 is 16 residues long. Germline loops: CDR1 SEHNR, CDR2 FQNEAQ (reference sequence). This entry is derived from a study of OX40 agonist ivuxolimab in advanced cancers. General study findings and limits: On average, a greater number of expanded clones characterised CD8+ T cells relative to CD4+. Several nonresponders also turned out to have low normalized T-cell clonal expansion.

The specimen comprised CD4+ or CD8+ T cells sorted from blood, sampled in a trial of the OX40 agonist ivuxolimab. The J gene is TRBJ2-1, the V gene TRBV7-9; 10 bases agree with TRBD2. The sequence was collected from an adult with an advanced solid tumor such as melanoma, head and neck, liver or kidney cancer. The chain's CDR3 is CASSSLAGGPYNEQFF. For the CDR3, the DNA is TGTGCCAGCAGCTCCTTAGCGGGGGGACCCTACAATGAGCAGTTCTTC.